The rows below give T cell receptor beta chains drawn from one sample of a study of blood T cells in healthy people across ages. One entry per CDR3 protein results from TCRdb running MiXCR on the 5' RACE reads. The table shows 1.5 million to 2 million distinct CDR3 sequences, with 28% occurring only once. The sequencing input was blood. These receptor sequences come from a woman in her 30s in good health. CDR3s include the opening cysteine and the closing phenylalanine or tryptophan. Fields, in order: D gene, V gene, J gene, CDR3 protein. D genes are given only for firm matches.

d_gene: .; v_gene: TRBV6-5; j_gene: TRBJ2-1; CDR3aa: CASSYSELGGSYNEQFF
d_gene: .; v_gene: TRBV6-5; j_gene: TRBJ2-7; CDR3aa: CASSVYGGLTYEQYF
d_gene: .; v_gene: TRBV4-1; j_gene: TRBJ1-1; CDR3aa: CASSQDGSGRKNTEAFF
d_gene: TRBD1; v_gene: TRBV10-3; j_gene: TRBJ1-1; CDR3aa: CAISEGQEGTEAFF
d_gene: .; v_gene: TRBV4-1; j_gene: TRBJ2-3; CDR3aa: CASSQRPGTDTQYF
d_gene: .; v_gene: TRBV7-9; j_gene: TRBJ1-5; CDR3aa: CASSSQGNLPQHF
d_gene: .; v_gene: TRBV12-3/TRBV12-4; j_gene: TRBJ1-2; CDR3aa: CASTKQGFDGYTF
d_gene: TRBD2; v_gene: TRBV4-1; j_gene: TRBJ2-3; CDR3aa: CASSQDLRASGSTDTQYF
d_gene: .; v_gene: TRBV7-9; j_gene: TRBJ2-4; CDR3aa: CASSLTSSNIQYF
d_gene: TRBD2; v_gene: TRBV29-1; j_gene: TRBJ2-1; CDR3aa: CSVVTSGSNEQFF
d_gene: TRBD2; v_gene: TRBV5-1; j_gene: TRBJ2-7; CDR3aa: CASSVGTTEQYF
d_gene: TRBD2; v_gene: TRBV27; j_gene: TRBJ2-7; CDR3aa: CASSFSGRVWEQYF
d_gene: TRBD1; v_gene: TRBV4-1; j_gene: TRBJ1-1; CDR3aa: CASRRTGGMGTEAFF
d_gene: .; v_gene: TRBV5-1; j_gene: TRBJ2-3; CDR3aa: CASSLAGVAARSTDTQYF
d_gene: TRBD1; v_gene: TRBV5-1; j_gene: TRBJ1-2; CDR3aa: CASSITGGAGYTF
d_gene: .; v_gene: TRBV7-7; j_gene: TRBJ2-2; CDR3aa: CASSFLGGELFF
d_gene: .; v_gene: TRBV6-5; j_gene: TRBJ1-2; CDR3aa: CASSYGSGNIGGYIF
d_gene: .; v_gene: TRBV28; j_gene: TRBJ2-7; CDR3aa: CASSLMPYEQYF
d_gene: .; v_gene: TRBV18; j_gene: TRBJ2-1; CDR3aa: CASSPRDGGRSEQFF
d_gene: TRBD1; v_gene: TRBV4-1; j_gene: TRBJ1-4; CDR3aa: CASSQDRGQDATNEKLFF
d_gene: .; v_gene: TRBV18; j_gene: .; CDR3aa: CASSRSDETQYF
d_gene: TRBD1; v_gene: TRBV5-1; j_gene: TRBJ2-3; CDR3aa: CASSSGTGSDTQYF
d_gene: .; v_gene: TRBV27; j_gene: TRBJ2-7; CDR3aa: CARQEPSYEQYF
d_gene: .; v_gene: TRBV6-4; j_gene: TRBJ1-6; CDR3aa: CASSANPNSPLHF
d_gene: .; v_gene: TRBV7-8; j_gene: TRBJ2-1; CDR3aa: CASTTGTDKFF